This TCR beta chain comes out of a study of a mutant IDH1 vaccine in newly diagnosed glioma. On the study more broadly: Patients were given eight vaccinations, scheduled in weeks 1, 3, 5, 7, 11, 15, 19 and 23. Earlier treatment was radiotherapy, temozolomide, or both, with most getting both.

The table came from immunoSEQ multiplex PCR; TCRdb's copy has only in-frame clones and leaves some out. The sample holds 35,000 to 45,000 clones, 80% seen once. A word on this clone: Its antigen is undetermined.

This CDR3 comprises 16 residues. Germline lookup yields CDR1 SGHNT and CDR2 YYREEE (reference sequence). Unmatched junction bases numbered 4, after V lost 3 bases and J lost 5 bases. This sample's time point: week 11, during vaccination. Doses comprised 300 ug of mutant IDH1 20-mer peptide each, plus topical imiquimod. Each donor presented with a new WHO grade 3 or 4 astrocytoma that tested IDH1-mutant and showed ATRX loss. This sample comprised peripheral blood mononuclear cells (PBMCs), obtained from a glioma patient whose treatment included an IDH1 peptide vaccine. This chain links TRBV5-4 with TRBJ2-3; 15 nucleotides line up with TRBD2. This receptor was obtained from a woman aged 30 to 39 with glioma. Some clones in this sample may be carry-over from other donors' samples. Here the CDR3 DNA reads TGTGCCAGCAGCTCCGGGACTAGCGGGAGGAAAGATACGCAGTATTTT. Residues: CASSSGTSGRKDTQYF.